The 6 T cell receptor beta chains presented below share a single source sample, sequenced in a study of control samples from healthy donors and cancer patients. Profiling relied on immunoSEQ multiplex PCR, and the TCRdb table lists in-frame clones only, not all of them. The table shows roughly 100,000 clones, with more than 85% occurring only once. The sample comprised PBMCs. These receptor sequences come from a man in his sixties with lung cancer.

The CDR3 DNA follows: TGCGCCAGCCGTTTCGGGCCGAGCGGGGATGGCTACACCTTC. Amino acids: CASRFGPSGDGYTF. The genes are TRBV5-1 and TRBJ1-2, with no clear D. This CDR3 has 14 residues. Per the germline V gene, CDR1 is SGHRS and CDR2 is YFSETQ. Trimming left V 7 bases short and J 6 bases short, with 19 bases between.

V and J are TRBV9 and TRBJ1-4, with 8 bases matching TRBD1. The CDR3 covers 16 residues. J lost 8 bases, V lost 3 bases, and 12 bases had no gene match. Germline V gene lookup returns CDR1 SGDLS and CDR2 YYNGEE. CDR3 protein: CASSDSGQGEGEKLFF. The CDR3 bases are TGTGCCAGCAGCGACTCAGGACAGGGCGAAGGCGAAAAACTGTTTTTT.

V is TRBV23-1 and J is TRBJ2-7; possibly TRBD2 for D (6 bases). TRBV23-1 is labeled an ORF, and its function is uncertain. The CDR3 length is 15 residues. Between the trimmed V and J ends, which lost 0 bases and 2 bases, there was a span of 11 bases. This chain's CDR3 is CASSQSLRGTYEQYV. CDR3 bases: TGCGCCAGCAGTCAATCGTTACGGGGGACCTACGAGCAGTACGTC.

This chain links TRBV30 with TRBJ1-2, with 11 nucleotides matching TRBD1. CDR3 length: 16 amino acids. V lost 0 bases, J lost 4 bases, and 7 bases stayed unmatched. The germline gives CDR1 GTSNPN, CDR2 SVGIG (reference sequence). The CDR3 DNA follows: TGTGCCTGGAGTGTACGGACAGGGGGCCGAGGCTATGGCTACACCTTC. Translating it yields CAWSVRTGGRGYGYTF.

J is TRBJ2-5 and V is TRBV2, with TRBD1 identical over 7 bases. The CDR3 runs to 13 residues. The trim removed 4 bases at V and 2 bases at J, leaving 1 base unmatched. Germline V CDR1 and CDR2: SNHLY, FYNNEI. The CDR3 here is CASSGQGQETQYF. The CDR3 DNA sequence: TGTGCCAGCAGTGGACAGGGTCAAGAGACCCAGTACTTC.

V gene TRBV5-1 combines with J gene TRBJ1-6; a possible D gene is TRBD1 (5 bases). Germline loops: CDR1 SGHRS, CDR2 YFSETQ. CDR3 size: 16 residues. The V end was cut by 3 bases, the J end by 5 bases, with 15 bases between. The CDR3 sequence: CASSSMWGNDNSPLHF. The CDR3, as DNA: TGCGCCAGCAGCTCCATGTGGGGGAATGATAATTCACCCCTCCACTTT.